The clone carrying this T cell receptor beta chain came up a few times. Antigen unknown. Trimming pared 1 base from V and 1 base from J, leaving 10 bases between. The germline gives CDR1 SNHLY, CDR2 FYNNEI. The CDR3 length is 15 residues. This entry is derived from a study of cytomegalovirus exposure and HLA in healthy donors. 13 Jbeta primers and 60 Vbeta primers were used for the PCR. Sequencing was performed with immunoSEQ multiplex PCR; in TCRdb, only in-frame clones are kept and a portion is missing. The sample yields just over 80,000 clones, around 81% seen once. Study conclusions and caveats: An Asian-associated ancestry cluster reportedly showed fewer N-insertions than the approximately 700-donor mean in a later analysis.

The V and J genes are TRBV2 and TRBJ1-1; the D gene is possibly TRBD1 (6 bases). The sequencing sample was made of PBMCs. The clonotype was recovered from a man between 18 and 29 years old in good health and CMV-seropositive. CDR3 residues: CASSEERGGNTEAFF. As DNA, the CDR3 is TGTGCCAGCAGTGAAGAGAGGGGGGGGAACACTGAAGCTTTCTTT. The whole variable domain, filled in from reference TRBV2 and TRBJ1-1, reads EPEVTQTPSHQVTQMGQEVILRCVPISNHLYFYWYRQILGQKVEFLVSFYNNEISEKSEIFDDQFSVERPDGSNFTLKIRSTKLEDSAMYFCASSEERGGNTEAFFGQGTRLTVV.